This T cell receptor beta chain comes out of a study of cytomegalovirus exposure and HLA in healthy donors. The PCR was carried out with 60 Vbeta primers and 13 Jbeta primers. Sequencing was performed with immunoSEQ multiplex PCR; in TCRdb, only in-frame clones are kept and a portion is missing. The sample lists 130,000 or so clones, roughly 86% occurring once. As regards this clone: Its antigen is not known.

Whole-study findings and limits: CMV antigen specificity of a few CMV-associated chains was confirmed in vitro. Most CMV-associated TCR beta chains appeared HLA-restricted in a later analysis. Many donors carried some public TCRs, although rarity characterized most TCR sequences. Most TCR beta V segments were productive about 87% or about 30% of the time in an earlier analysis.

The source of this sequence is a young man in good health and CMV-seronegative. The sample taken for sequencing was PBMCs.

CDR3 nucleotides: TGCGCCAGCAGCGGCCCGGGACAGGAGTCCTACGAGCAGTACTTC. Its protein is CASSGPGQESYEQYF. V and J are TRBV5-1 and TRBJ2-7; 8 nucleotides agree with TRBD1. CDR1 and CDR2 from the germline V gene are SGHRS and YFSETQ. V shed 4 bases, J shed 1 base, and the junction held 7 bases outside the gene matches. The CDR3 consists of 15 residues.